These 8 T cell receptor beta chains were all obtained from the same sample, sequenced in a study of shared clonotypes between healthy human individuals. Profiled with immunoSEQ multiplex PCR; TCRdb holds only in-frame clones, not every one. Among about 530,000 clones listed, around 96% were seen once. Sequences were obtained from naive CD4+ T cells sorted from blood. Subset here: CD45RA+ positively selected. The source of these receptors is a woman aged 25 to 39 in good health.

CDR3 region: CASSVWDRAYEQYF. The CDR3 coding sequence is TGTGCCAGCAGTGTATGGGACAGGGCCTACGAGCAGTACTTC. The V call is TRBV6-1, the J call TRBJ2-7, with TRBD1 matching over 9 bases. The V gene's germline CDR1 is MNHNS and CDR2 SASEGT. V was pared by 4 bases and J by 2 bases, with 3 bases of the junction left unmatched. The CDR3 has 14 residues.

This clone turned up a few times. The gene calls are TRBV18 and TRBJ2-7; TRBD1 matches 10 bases. The ends lost 3 bases at V and 3 bases at J; junction bases unmatched: 5. The CDR3 sequence is 15 residues long. Germline assignment: CDR1 KGHSH and CDR2 LQKENI. The CDR3 DNA sequence: TGTGCCAGCTCACCGCATCGGGACAGGGGCTACGAGCAGTACTTC. Translation: CASSPHRDRGYEQYF.

The chain employs TRBV5-1 and TRBJ1-6, with D perhaps matching TRBD1 (5 bases). V was cut by 1 base and J by 4 bases, with 9 bases left in between. Germline V gives CDR1 SGHRS, CDR2 YFSETQ. The CDR3 totals 15 residues. In DNA form, the CDR3 reads TGCGCCAGCAGCTTGCAGGGCGCTTATAATTCACCCCTCCACTTT. Protein: CASSLQGAYNSPLHF. The complete variable domain, with remaining parts taken from reference TRBV5-1 and TRBJ1-6, reads KAGVTQTPRYLIKTRGQQVTLSCSPISGHRSVSWYQQTPGQGLQFLFEYFSETQRNKGNFPGRFSGRQFSNSRSEMNVSTLELGDSALYLCASSLQGAYNSPLHFGNGTRLTVT.

The V call is TRBV6-6, the J call TRBJ1-1; 9 nucleotides align to TRBD1. This CDR3 spans 14 amino acids. Germline V gene sequence: CDR1 MNHNY, CDR2 SVGAGI (reference sequence). V was clipped by 5 bases and J by 3 bases; unmatched bases: 4. In DNA form, the CDR3 reads TGTGCCAGCAGTATTGACAGGGGGGACACTGAAGCTTTCTTT. Encoded protein: CASSIDRGDTEAFF.

V and J are TRBV15 and TRBJ1-1, with TRBD1 identical over 8 bases. Germline V gene lookup returns CDR1 LNHNV and CDR2 YYDKDF (reference sequence). This CDR3 is 13 amino acids long. The J segment lost 5 bases and the V segment lost 6 bases, leaving 5 bases of the junction unmatched. The CDR3 DNA reads TGTGCCACCAGTCAGGGGGCCGGGACTGAAGCTTTCTTT. Translating it yields CATSQGAGTEAFF.

The chain joins TRBV2 to TRBJ2-7, with D tentatively TRBD2 (6 bases). The CDR3 contains 13 residues. Per germline, CDR1 SNHLY and CDR2 FYNNEI. The V gene lost 3 bases and the J gene lost 3 bases, with 9 bases spanning the gap. The CDR3 coding sequence is TGTGCCAGCAGTGAGGAGGGAATCTACGAGCAGTACTTC. Translating it yields CASSEEGIYEQYF.

The V and J genes are TRBV14 and TRBJ2-7; 7 bases are shared with TRBD1. The CDR3 totals 12 residues. The V and J ends lost 3 bases and 9 bases, in that order; junction bases with no gene match: 5. The V gene's germline CDR1 is SGHDN and CDR2 FVKESK. The CDR3 coding sequence is TGTGCCAGCAGCCAGTTAACAGGGGTGCAGTACTTC. It codes for CASSQLTGVQYF.

The chain joins TRBV7-6 to TRBJ2-7; 7 bases are shared with TRBD2. This CDR3 contains 15 residues. The trim removed 2 bases at V and 4 bases at J, leaving 8 bases unmatched. Per the germline V gene, CDR1 is SGHVS and CDR2 is FNYEAQ. The CDR3 nucleotides read TGTGCCAGCAGCTTAAGGGAGGGGCCGGGATACGAGCAGTACTTC. Residues: CASSLREGPGYEQYF.